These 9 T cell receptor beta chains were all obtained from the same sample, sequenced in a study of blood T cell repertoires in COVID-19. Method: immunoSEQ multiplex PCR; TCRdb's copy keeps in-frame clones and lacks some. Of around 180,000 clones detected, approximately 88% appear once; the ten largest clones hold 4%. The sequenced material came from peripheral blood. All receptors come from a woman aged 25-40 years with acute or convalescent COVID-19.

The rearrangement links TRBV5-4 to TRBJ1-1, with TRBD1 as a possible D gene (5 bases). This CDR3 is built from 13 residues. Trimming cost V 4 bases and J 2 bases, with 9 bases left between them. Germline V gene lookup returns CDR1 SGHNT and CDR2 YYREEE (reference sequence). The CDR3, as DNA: TGTGCCAGCAGCCGTGACAGAAACACTGAAGCTTTCTTT. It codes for CASSRDRNTEAFF.

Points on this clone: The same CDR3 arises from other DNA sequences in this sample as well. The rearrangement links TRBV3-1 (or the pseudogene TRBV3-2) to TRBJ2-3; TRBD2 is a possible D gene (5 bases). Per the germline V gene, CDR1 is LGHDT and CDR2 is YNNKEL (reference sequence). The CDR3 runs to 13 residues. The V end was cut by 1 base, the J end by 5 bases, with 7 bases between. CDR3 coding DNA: TGTGCCAGCAGCCAAGCGGCGGGAGATACGCAGTATTTT. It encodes CASSQAAGDTQYF.

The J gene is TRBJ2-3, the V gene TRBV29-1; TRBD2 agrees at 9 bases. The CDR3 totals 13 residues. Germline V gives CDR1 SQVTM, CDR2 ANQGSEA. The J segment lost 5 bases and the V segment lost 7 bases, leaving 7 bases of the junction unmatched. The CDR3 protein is CSAAGGPIDTQYF. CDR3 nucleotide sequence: TGCAGCGCCGCGGGAGGGCCGATAGATACGCAGTATTTT.

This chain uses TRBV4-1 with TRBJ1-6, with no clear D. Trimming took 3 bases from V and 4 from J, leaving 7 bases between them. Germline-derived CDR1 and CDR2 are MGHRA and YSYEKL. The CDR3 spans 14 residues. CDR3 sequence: CASSQGFYNSPLHF. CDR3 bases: TGCGCCAGCAGCCAGGGCTTTTATAATTCACCCCTCCACTTT.

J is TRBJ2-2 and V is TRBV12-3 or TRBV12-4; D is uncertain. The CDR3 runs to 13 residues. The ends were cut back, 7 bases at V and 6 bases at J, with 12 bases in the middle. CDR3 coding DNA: TGTGCCAGCACAACCCTGAGGTCCGGGGAGCTGTTTTTT. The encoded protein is CASTTLRSGELFF.

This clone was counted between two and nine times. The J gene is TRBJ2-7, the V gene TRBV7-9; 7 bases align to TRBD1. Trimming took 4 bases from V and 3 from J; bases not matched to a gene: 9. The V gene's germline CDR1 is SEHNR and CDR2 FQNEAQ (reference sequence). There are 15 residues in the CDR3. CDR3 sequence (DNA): TGTGCCAGCAGCTCCGGACAGGTCGGGTACTACGAGCAGTACTTC. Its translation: CASSSGQVGYYEQYF.

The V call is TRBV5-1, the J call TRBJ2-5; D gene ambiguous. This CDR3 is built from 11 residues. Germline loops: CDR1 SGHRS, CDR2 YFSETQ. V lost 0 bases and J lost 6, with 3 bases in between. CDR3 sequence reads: CASSLEQTQYF. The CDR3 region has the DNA TGCGCCAGCAGCTTGGAGCAGACCCAGTACTTC.

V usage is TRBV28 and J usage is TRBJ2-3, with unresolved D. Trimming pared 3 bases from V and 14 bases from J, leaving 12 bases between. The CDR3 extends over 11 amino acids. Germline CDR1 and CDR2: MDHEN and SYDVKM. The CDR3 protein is CASSFSRSRYF. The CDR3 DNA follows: TGTGCCAGCAGTTTTAGCCGTTCTCGGTATTTT.

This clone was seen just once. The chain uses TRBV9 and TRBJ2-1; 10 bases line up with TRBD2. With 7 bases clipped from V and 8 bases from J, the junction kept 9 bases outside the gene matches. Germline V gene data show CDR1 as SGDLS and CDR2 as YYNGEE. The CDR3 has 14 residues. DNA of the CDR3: TGTGCCAGCGGCCCTAGCGGGAGAGGGGATGAGCAGTTCTTC. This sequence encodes CASGPSGRGDEQFF.